A selection of T cell receptor beta chains follows, all from one sample in a study of T cells in Graves' hyperthyroidism and ophthalmopathy. TCRdb independently ran MiXCR on the multiplex PCR reads; one entry per CDR3 protein. The repertoire holds fewer than 800,000 distinct CDR3 sequences, with about 15% as singletons. Sequences were obtained from blood. Every receptor here comes from a man younger than 30 with Graves' hyperthyroidism. Each CDR3 is given with its conserved first and last residue. D genes are given only for firm matches. Rows may omit the clone size; those that give it use once, few, many or a size class.

>TRBJ2-4|TRBD2|TRBV20-1|NA
CSARDNRGGQNIQYF
TGCAGTGCTAGAGATAACCGGGGGGGCCAAAACATTCAGTACTTC
>TRBJ1-1|NA|TRBV28|many
CASSSKGHKNTEAFF
TGTGCCAGCAGTTCAAAAGGGCATAAGAACACTGAAGCTTTCTTT
>TRBJ1-5|NA|TRBV4-1|NA
CASSQGSGKGRQPQHF
TGCGCCAGCAGCCAAGGGAGTGGAAAGGGGCGTCAGCCCCAGCATTTT
>TRBJ2-1|TRBD2|TRBV20-1|NA
CSASPDLTSGRLGEQFF
TGCAGTGCTTCCCCCGACCTAACTAGCGGGAGGTTGGGTGAGCAGTTCTTC
>TRBJ2-5|NA|TRBV20-1|few
CSARFRGQETQYF
TGCAGTGCTAGATTCCGGGGTCAAGAGACCCAGTACTTC
>TRBJ1-2|TRBD1|TRBV6-4|few
CASSEAQGARGYTF
TGTGCCAGCAGTGAAGCCCAGGGGGCAAGGGGCTACACCTTC
>TRBJ2-4|NA|TRBV28|NA
CASSDDAKNIQYF
TGTGCCAGCTCCGACGACGCCAAAAACATTCAGTACTTC
>TRBJ2-7|NA|TRBV19|few
CASSCRRQEGCEQYF
TGTGCCAGTAGTTGCCGGCGCCAGGAAGGGTGCGAGCAGTACTTC
>TRBJ1-5|NA|TRBV6-1|few
CASTTDPNQPQHF
TGTGCCAGCACCACGGACCCGAATCAGCCCCAGCATTTT
>TRBJ2-1|NA|TRBV27|few
CASMSRAHEQFF
TGTGCCAGCATGTCCAGGGCCCATGAGCAGTTCTTC
>TRBJ2-7|NA|TRBV28|many
CASSPRRVGYEQYF
TGTGCCAGCAGTCCCCGTAGAGTGGGTTACGAGCAGTACTTC
>TRBJ2-1|NA|TRBV28|many
CASSFIGYNEQFF
TGTGCCAGCAGTTTTATCGGATACAATGAGCAGTTCTTC
>TRBJ2-2|TRBD2|TRBV6-1|NA
CASSLSGSITGELFF
TGTGCCAGCAGTCTGAGCGGGAGCATAACCGGGGAGCTGTTTTTT
>TRBJ2-1|TRBD2|TRBV27|NA
CASSPGTSGPNEQFF
TGTGCCAGTTCCCCCGGGACTAGCGGGCCCAATGAGCAGTTCTTC
>TRBJ2-5|TRBD2|TRBV19|few
CASSMTSGTETQYF
TGTGCCAGTAGTATGACTAGCGGGACAGAGACCCAGTACTTC
>TRBJ2-4|TRBD1|TRBV7-2|many
CASSPGQGGDIQYF
TGTGCCAGCAGCCCGGGACAGGGTGGGGACATTCAGTACTTC
>TRBJ2-7|TRBD2|TRBV20-1|NA
CSARTTSGTYEQYF
TGCAGTGCTCGAACGACTAGCGGGACCTACGAGCAGTACTTC
>TRBJ2-7|NA|TRBV2|few
CASSGGGSEDEQYF
TGTGCCAGCAGTGGGGGCGGCTCCGAAGACGAGCAGTACTTC
>TRBJ1-1|NA|TRBV5-1|many
CASSLGGSSEAFF
TGCGCCAGCAGCTTGGGAGGGTCATCTGAAGCTTTCTTT
>TRBJ1-1|NA|TRBV7-2|many
CAGKAFRNTEAFF
TGTGCCGGAAAAGCCTTTCGGAACACTGAAGCTTTCTTT
>TRBJ2-3|NA|TRBV28|many
CASRITSSTADTQYF
TGTGCCAGCAGGATAACTAGTTCCACCGCAGATACGCAGTATTTT
>TRBJ2-7|NA|TRBV5-5|few
CASSLYHDTRGNEQYF
TGTGCCAGCAGCTTGTATCATGACACCCGAGGCAACGAGCAGTACTTC
>TRBJ2-7|TRBD2|TRBV7-9|many
CASSIAGLAGVEQYF
TGTGCCAGCAGCATAGCGGGACTAGCGGGAGTCGAGCAGTACTTC
>TRBJ2-1|TRBD1|TRBV18|few
CASSPPWTGWNEQFF
TGTGCCAGCTCACCACCGTGGACAGGGTGGAATGAGCAGTTCTTC
>TRBJ2-7|NA|TRBV7-2|NA
CASSLKGGNYEQYF
TGTGCCAGCAGCTTAAAAGGGGGGAACTACGAGCAGTACTTC
>TRBJ2-7|NA|TRBV7-9|many
CASSPEGEPSSYEQYF
TGTGCCAGCAGCCCAGAAGGGGAGCCTAGCTCCTACGAGCAGTACTTC
>TRBJ2-7|NA|TRBV7-9|few
CASGLVPLSYEQYF
TGTGCCAGCGGCTTAGTCCCACTCTCCTACGAGCAGTACTTC
>TRBJ2-7|NA|TRBV2|many
CASRRKPGIQDEQYF
TGTGCCAGCAGGAGAAAACCAGGGATTCAGGACGAGCAGTACTTC
>TRBJ2-5|TRBD1|TRBV6-1|many
CASSPGTGGKETQYF
TGTGCCAGCAGCCCCGGGACAGGGGGCAAGGAGACCCAGTACTTC
>TRBJ2-3|NA|TRBV28|many
CASSLLAPLGDTQYF
TGTGCCAGCAGTTTACTAGCGCCCTTGGGGGATACGCAGTATTTT
>TRBJ1-4|NA|TRBV28|NA
CASSDNEKLFF
TGTGCCAGCAGTGATAATGAAAAACTGTTTTTT
>TRBJ2-5|TRBD2|TRBV2|many
CASMRLAEETQYF
TGTGCCAGCATGCGGCTAGCGGAAGAGACCCAGTACTTC
>TRBJ2-6|NA|TRBV6-1|few
CASIGGPGANVLTF
TGTGCCAGCATCGGTGGCCCTGGGGCCAACGTCCTGACTTTC
>TRBJ2-5|TRBD2|TRBV20-1|NA
CSAVRDGTSVEETQYF
TGCAGTGCTGTACGAGACGGTACTAGCGTTGAGGAGACCCAGTACTTC
>TRBJ2-1|TRBD2|TRBV20-1|many
CSARLPTSGRVGEQFF
TGCAGTGCTAGACTACCGACTAGCGGGAGGGTCGGTGAGCAGTTCTTC
>TRBJ2-7|TRBD2|TRBV20-1|many
CSARDTSGRDEQYF
TGCAGTGCTAGAGACACTAGCGGGAGGGACGAGCAGTACTTC
>TRBJ1-1|NA|TRBV12-5|NA
CASGPRGARTEAFF
TGTGCTAGTGGTCCGAGGGGGGCTCGGACTGAAGCTTTCTTT
>TRBJ2-7|NA|TRBV6-1|NA
CASSERTGTLVYEQYF
TGTGCCAGCAGTGAAAGGACGGGGACGTTAGTCTACGAGCAGTACTTC
>TRBJ2-7|TRBD2|TRBV5-1|few
CASRRTSESYEQYF
TGCGCCAGCAGGCGGACTAGCGAATCCTACGAGCAGTACTTC
>TRBJ2-1|NA|TRBV3-1|NA
CASSQRVGSYNEQFF
TGTGCCAGCAGCCAAAGGGTGGGCTCCTACAATGAGCAGTTCTTC
>TRBJ2-1|NA|TRBV7-3|many
CASSFTGNEQFF
TGTGCCAGCAGCTTCACCGGTAATGAGCAGTTCTTC
>TRBJ2-1|NA|TRBV10-3|NA
CAISDGVSDYEQFF
TGTGCCATCAGTGATGGGGTTTCAGACTACGAGCAGTTCTTC
>TRBJ2-3|NA|TRBV10-1|NA
CASSGFGDLHTDTQYF
TGCGCCAGCAGTGGGTTTGGAGACCTCCACACAGATACGCAGTATTTT
>TRBJ1-2|NA|TRBV28|NA
CASSPGQVGYTF
TGTGCCAGCAGTCCCGGCCAGGTGGGCTACACCTTC
>TRBJ2-1|TRBD2|TRBV20-1|NA
CSSRTRTSGYNEQFF
TGCAGTTCTAGGACCCGGACTAGCGGGTACAATGAGCAGTTCTTC
>TRBJ2-1|NA|TRBV11-2|many
CASSLDPVYREQFF
TGTGCCAGCAGCTTAGATCCGGTTTACAGGGAGCAGTTCTTC
>TRBJ1-1|TRBD1|TRBV10-3|many
CAISEPRAGGFAEAFF
TGTGCCATCAGTGAGCCCCGGGCAGGGGGGTTCGCTGAAGCTTTCTTT
>TRBJ1-4|TRBD1|TRBV15|NA
CATRRQGDEKLFF
TGTGCCACCAGGCGACAGGGAGACGAAAAACTGTTTTTT
>TRBJ2-1|TRBD1|TRBV6-2/TRBV6-3|many
CASSTHRGGNNEQFF
TGTGCCAGCAGTACCCACAGGGGTGGGAACAATGAGCAGTTCTTC
>TRBJ1-6|NA|TRBV7-2|NA
CASSATGRNSPLHF
TGTGCCAGCAGCGCGACAGGACGGAATTCACCCCTCCACTTT
>TRBJ2-1|NA|TRBV6-1|many
CASTPRGSGRYNEQFF
TGTGCCAGCACCCCCCGTGGCTCTGGGCGCTACAATGAGCAGTTCTTC
>TRBJ2-7|TRBD1|TRBV9|NA
CASSSTTGYEQYF
TGTGCCAGCAGTTCTACGACAGGGTACGAGCAGTACTTC
>TRBJ1-1|NA|TRBV5-1|NA
CASSRSVILQGNTEAFF
TGCGCCAGCAGCCGGTCAGTTATTCTTCAGGGGAACACTGAAGCTTTCTTT
>TRBJ2-1|TRBD1|TRBV6-7|NA
CASSLARVDRDIEPYEQFF
TGTGCCAGCAGCTTAGCGCGGGTGGACAGGGACATTGAGCCCTACGAGCAGTTCTTC
>TRBJ1-2|TRBD1|TRBV29-1|few
CSVEDRQGDGYTF
TGCAGCGTTGAAGATCGGCAGGGGGATGGCTACACCTTC
>TRBJ1-6|NA|TRBV18|many
CASSSGHMGDSPLHF
TGTGCCAGCTCATCAGGACATATGGGGGATTCACCCCTCCACTTT
>TRBJ2-1|TRBD2|TRBV7-9|many
CASSLGAGDEQFF
TGTGCCAGCAGCTTGGGTGCGGGAGACGAGCAGTTCTTC
>TRBJ2-3|TRBD1|TRBV20-1|once
CSARVRGPDTQYF
TGCAGTGCTAGAGTTAGGGGGCCCGATACGCAGTATTTT